The text below deals with one TCR beta chain. The specificity of this receptor is unknown. The library was obtained by the immunoSEQ multiplex PCR assay. For the multiplex PCR, a mixture combining 60 forward primers for TCR Vbeta segments and 13 reverse primers for TCR Jbeta segments was used. A multiplex PCR assay on genomic DNA amplified the CDR3 region of rearranged TCR beta genes. Amplified TCR beta libraries were sequenced as 87-base-pair reads on the Illumina HiSeq System. Turning to the authors' computational methods: A later analysis tallied around 80 million unique TCR beta chains across the 550 to 850 repertoires, and around 9.9 million of those chains were shared by two or more donors. A nearest-neighbor algorithm error-corrected the raw reads and collapsed the reads into unique sequences, merging closely related sequences to remove PCR and sequencing errors. To assign V, D and J gene segments, CDR3 sequences were aligned to IMGT reference sequences. For a sequence to be retained, a match of at least six nucleotides to both a V gene segment and a J gene segment was required. Rearrangements were called productive when the CDR3 lacked stop codons and stayed in frame with V and J; all others were non-productive. Following IMGT convention, CDR3 was defined as the stretch from the second conserved V-encoded cysteine to the conserved J-encoded phenylalanine. Sequences without an unambiguous match to a single V gene segment were excluded from the earlier analysis of over 500 of the donors. An earlier analysis of some 610 of the donors called V segments functional above 56.7% productive rearrangements and segregating when the between-donor standard deviation exceeded 5%. A statistical classification framework was built to diagnose cytomegalovirus status from the catalog of TCR beta chain sequences. A later analysis assigned V and J genes by comparing TCR nucleotide sequences with IMGT/GENE-DB human TR gene sequences. A later analysis assigned CDR3 sequences and most-parsimonious VDJ recombination scenarios with the TCRdist pipeline. In a later analysis, each TCR beta chain was defined by its CDR3 amino acid sequence together with its V-gene family, and reads without a unique V-gene family were excluded. To address suspected cross-contamination and a sequencing artifact, a later analysis removed approximately 600 highly shared, low-generation-probability nucleotide sequences. In a later analysis, a clonal expansion index for each public chain was calculated from normalized within-repertoire ranks of inferred template counts. A later analysis computed generation probabilities with a VDJ recombination model fitted to out-of-frame rearrangements, and checked the results against IGoR. A later analysis scored TCR-TCR, TCR-HLA and TCR-CMV co-occurrence with hypergeometric tests, applying a repertoire-size bias correction to TCR pairs. To estimate false discovery rates, a later analysis permuted the HLA or CMV assignments 20 times. In a later analysis, co-occurring TCRs were grouped with DBSCAN, and TCRdist sequence similarity was added when clustering was performed within HLA-allele-positive subsets. Co-occurrence clustering excluded repertoires with fewer than 30,000 or more than 120,000 public chains, plus five with anomalous nucleotide sharing. Held by TCRdb, this immuneACCESS table contains in-frame sequences only and omits some clones. Under half of the omission traces to an unresolved V gene where checked; the cause of the rest is unknown. V, J and clone size reflect that table, while D and trimming were determined from the DNA. The table for this sample records approximately 110,000 clones. Clones ranked in the top ten supply 3% to 4.5% of the sample.

The cysteine opens and the phenylalanine closes a CDR3 of 14 amino acids. Only the CDR3 DNA is retained, 42 bases long and in frame from the first base. The germline V end is reduced by 4 bases and the J end by 9 bases; junction bases left unmatched: 5. Taken from the germline V gene, the CDR1 and CDR2 loops are SGHRS and YFSETQ. These data originate in a study of cytomegalovirus exposure and HLA in healthy donors (dated by TCRdb to 2015 to 2018). Regarding the research as a whole: According to an earlier analysis of 450 to 650 of the donors, 150 million to 200 million T cells yielded roughly 100 million unique TCR beta sequences and about 300 Gb of sequence data. All discovery cohort repertoires had been generated on a single sequencing platform. Among roughly 400 genotyped donors of the cohort, an average of around 240,000 unique TCR beta nucleotide sequences were sequenced per donor, 15% to 20% of them non-productive. A separate validation cohort of roughly 130 different subjects was used in addition to the approximately 670-subject first cohort. Roughly 300 gigabases of sequencing data and approximately 85 million unique TCR sequences were included in an early release covering around 650 HLA-typed donors. The genetic ancestry cluster associated with self-reported Caucasian donors included over 65% of the approximately 400 genotyped donors. The number of typed donors differed by locus: about 620-630 for A, B, C, DRB1 and DQB1; approximately 540 for DQA1; approximately 600 for DPA1; and roughly 470 for DPB1. Using immunosequencing, the study profiled T cell repertoires from about 610 subjects and related those repertoires to cytomegalovirus serostatus. A later analysis re-examined previously published TCR beta repertoires from about 670 donors and added high-resolution HLA genotyping to investigate patterns of TCR occurrence. A later genetic analysis used genome-wide SNP genotypes for about three fifths of the 666 donors, treating that subset as a discovery cohort. Alongside the repertoire data, information on donor age, sex, ethnicity and CMV serostatus was compiled. Rather than using new phenotypic data, the later analysis identified candidate immune exposures from TCR beta sequences and from how often those sequences occurred across donors. HLA typing covered class I and class II loci at four-digit resolution. High-throughput TCR immunosequencing, statistical association of individual TCRs with disease status, and machine learning were combined to predict cytomegalovirus infection status. A few DR-DQ haplotypes were treated as single units for association and clustering because of strong linkage in the cohort. In an earlier analysis of 500 to 650 of the donors, high-throughput TCR beta sequencing was used to judge whether each TCR beta V gene segment behaved as functional or pseudogenic. The study was designed to test whether signatures of past pathogen exposure could be identified by cataloging public T cell receptors. The full study reports these points: Some IMGT-functional V segments, including TRBV6-2 and TRBV6-3, could not be told apart with the 87-base-pair reads, so those segments were excluded. Cytomegalovirus status was reported to be diagnosed by the classifier with high specificity and sensitivity in both the original and validation cohorts. CMV serostatus was the only immune exposure information available for the cohort. The authors suggested that the approach could potentially be extended to other disease states and immunological phenotypes. The presence/absence analyses assumed that sequencing depth was roughly uniform across donors, and that assumption may not be true. In a later analysis, the rate of TCR association differed among HLA loci, with DRB1 alleles having the most associated TCRs and HLA-C alleles having the fewest. Because HLA typing was missing for some donors at each locus, association tests included only the typed subset. In an earlier analysis of some 500 of the donors, most TCR beta V segments were observed in productive rearrangements about 90% or about 30% of the time, broadly matching IMGT annotations. According to a later analysis, parvovirus B19, influenza, CMV and Epstein-Barr virus appeared linked to several top co-occurrence clusters. The earlier analysis of about 600 of the donors excluded 15 to 20 rarely observed V segments, including chromosome 9 orphons, because counts were too low. Compared with the approximately 670-donor mean, donors in an Asian-associated ancestry cluster had fewer N-insertions in productive TCRs, according to a later genetic analysis. Most TCR sequences were observed very rarely across donors, whereas some public TCRs were present in many individuals. When HLA alleles, especially DR and DQ, strongly co-occurred, TCR associations were difficult to assign to individual alleles. Correlated functional status among segregating V segments might reflect linkage disequilibrium, but an unknown experimental factor could not be ruled out. In this cohort, only TCR beta chains were sequenced, and detectable features were limited by the absence of alpha or paired-chain data. A group of highly shared sequence variants was considered likely to be a technical artifact of the sequencing pipeline. In vitro tests confirmed that a few of the cytomegalovirus-associated TCR beta chains recognize cytomegalovirus antigens. A further reported finding was that TCR beta sequences accurately predicted the HLA-A and HLA-B alleles for most subjects in the first cohort. In a later analysis, HLA-associated TCR beta chains were found to be more clonally expanded and to have lower generation probabilities than equally common non-associated chains. V-gene and J-gene trimming of TCR beta chains was associated with a missense DCLRE1C variant in a later genetic analysis, and the association was replicated in an independent cohort. In the study, 150 to 200 TCR beta chains were listed as associated with cytomegalovirus. Most CMV-associated TCR beta chains appeared to be HLA-restricted in a later analysis, and the HLA associations seemed to be driven largely by CMV exposure. At a false discovery rate of 0.05, a later analysis linked some 18,000 TCR beta sequences to specific HLA alleles.

The cohort comprised hundreds of healthy bone marrow donors. At the time of sampling, all cohort members were nominally healthy, though unrecorded immune exposures were likely present. The donor tested CMV seronegative, placing the donor among the 300 to 400 seronegative members of the cohort. A peripheral blood sample was provided by each donor, and peripheral blood mononuclear cells were used for TCR beta sequencing. The Qiagen DNeasy Blood Extraction Kit was used to extract genomic DNA from the blood cell samples. Material for sequencing was PBMCs. The chain couples TRBV5-1 to TRBJ2-6, with 9 bases aligning to TRBD2. This sequence originates from a man between 18 and 35 years old in good health and CMV-seronegative. The nucleotide sequence reads TGCGCCAGCAGCCTAGCGGGGAGTGACAACGTCCTGACTTTC. Translated, it reads CASSLAGSDNVLTF.